This T cell receptor beta chain comes out of a study of type 1 regulatory T cells. Study details: An in vitro protocol generated T-allo10, a Tr1-enriched, alloantigen-specific CD4 T cell product.

Germline CDR1 reads SQVTM; CDR2 reads ANQGSEA. V was trimmed by 4 bases and J by 8 bases, leaving 15 bases between them. The CDR3 is made up of 13 amino acids. Points on this clonotype: Its cognate antigen is unknown.

Study-level findings and limits: Type 1 regulatory T cells had a more restricted TCR repertoire than non-type 1 regulatory T cells.

Via MiXCR, TCRdb re-called the reads, giving one row per CDR3 protein. This repertoire shows about 60,000 distinct CDR3 sequences, around 62% found once; its top ten account for 1.8%. V and J are TRBV29-1 and TRBJ2-1, with D perhaps TRBD2 (6 bases). The sequenced sample was cultured non-Tr1 T cells, either the whole culture or a sorted T cell fraction (not recorded which). This receptor was taken from a human donor in good health. CDR3 coding DNA: TGCAGCGTTGGGTGGCTAGCGTTCGATGAGCAGTTCTTC. Its translation: CSVGWLAFDEQFF.